These 13 T cell receptor beta chains share one sample of origin, sequenced in a study of regulatory T cells in long-lasting Graves disease. Arm-PCR of CDR3 regions and iRepertoire HTBI primers were the basis on which TCR beta libraries were built. TCRdb processed the multiplex PCR reads anew with MiXCR; each CDR3 protein has one entry. The data hold about 320,000 distinct CDR3 sequences, with 15% to 20% observed a single time. Indicated time point: newly diagnosed GD, antithyroid drugs for less than 3 months. Extracted PBMC RNA gave rise to the TCR library. The starting material was peripheral blood mononuclear cells (PBMCs), obtained at new diagnosis, from a patient treated with antithyroid drugs. These receptors were collected from a female donor with Graves disease.

The rearrangement uses TRBV7-3 and TRBJ1-1, with 11 bases lining up with TRBD1. CDR3 size: 18 residues. Looked up from germline, CDR1 is SGHTA and CDR2 is FQGTGA. The trim removed 5 bases at V and 2 bases at J, leaving 13 bases unmatched. DNA for the CDR3: TGTGCCAGCAGCCTTTGGACAGGGGGCAAAACAATCAACACTGAAGCTTTCTTT. It is translated as CASSLWTGGKTINTEAFF.

The gene calls are TRBV11-3 and TRBJ2-1; TRBD2 aligns across 10 bases. The V and J ends lost 4 bases and 7 bases, in that order; junction bases with no gene match: 7. In germline, CDR1 is SGHNT, CDR2 YENEEA. This CDR3 comprises 15 residues. The CDR3 spells CASSSASGRVNEQFF. CDR3 sequence (DNA): TGTGCCAGCAGCTCGGCTAGCGGGAGAGTGAATGAGCAGTTCTTC. The whole variable domain, remainder taken from reference TRBV11-3 and TRBJ2-1, is EAGVVQSPRYKIIEKKQPVAFWCNPISGHNTLYWYLQNLGQGPELLIRYENEEAVDDSQLPKDRFSAERLKGVDSTLKIQPAELGDSAVYLCASSSASGRVNEQFFGPGTRLTVL.

This clonotype was picked up many times. This chain joins TRBV6-9 and TRBJ2-7; 9 positions agree with TRBD2. Germline V lookup: CDR1 MNHGY, CDR2 SVAAGI. After removal of 3 bases from V and 6 bases from J, the junction contained 9 bases not matched to a gene. This CDR3 has 15 residues. This CDR3 reads CASSYGAVAGAEQYF. As DNA, the CDR3 is TGTGCCAGCAGTTACGGCGCAGTAGCGGGAGCCGAGCAGTACTTC.

In this sample, this clonotype turned up once. J is TRBJ2-1 and V is TRBV24-1; 11 positions agree with TRBD1. Trimming removed 0 bases from V and 7 bases from J; junction bases left unmatched: 7. Germline-derived CDR1 and CDR2 are KGHDR and SFDVKD. The CDR3 covers 17 residues. CDR3: CATSDLFGQGAQNEQFF. The CDR3 bases are TGTGCCACCAGTGATTTGTTCGGACAGGGGGCGCAAAATGAGCAGTTCTTC.

At least ten counts were recorded for this clonotype. The chain employs TRBV7-2 and TRBJ2-1, with TRBD2 identical over 14 bases. The CDR3 extends over 16 amino acids. Germline CDR1 and CDR2: SGHTA and FQGNSA. Losses at the gene ends were 4 bases for V and 10 bases for J; bases not matched to a gene: 9. DNA of the CDR3: TGTGCCAGCAGCTCTCGGACTAGCGGGAGGCGAATCGAGCAGTTCTTC. Protein product: CASSSRTSGRRIEQFF. The full variable domain, in which reference TRBV7-2 and TRBJ2-1 provide the parts outside the CDR3, is GAGVSQSPSNKVTEKGKDVELRCDPISGHTALYWYRQSLGQGLEFLIYFQGNSAPDKSGLPSDRFSAERTGGSVSTLTIQRTQQEDSAVYLCASSSRTSGRRIEQFFGPGTRLTVL.

The chain recombines TRBV19 with TRBJ1-5; D is uncertain. Germline V gene sequence: CDR1 LNHDA, CDR2 SQIVND (reference sequence). Deletions cut 3 bases from V and 9 bases from J, with 18 bases between. The CDR3 loop spans 15 amino acids. DNA for the CDR3: TGTGCCAGTAGTATTGCGGAGGATTGGGGTTGGCCCCAGCATTTT. Its protein is CASSIAEDWGWPQHF.

This clonotype was recorded many times. V usage is TRBV7-9 and J usage is TRBJ2-5, with D unresolved. V shed 5 bases and J shed 2 bases, with 15 bases lying between them. The CDR3 totals 15 residues. The germline gives CDR1 SEHNR, CDR2 FQNEAQ (reference sequence). As DNA, the CDR3 is TGTGCCAGCAGCGTAATACTGACGGAACAAGAGACCCAGTACTTC. Encoded protein: CASSVILTEQETQYF.

This clonotype showed up many times. The chain uses TRBV11-3 and TRBJ2-1; TRBD1 agrees at 7 bases. The CDR3 loop spans 17 amino acids. Germline loops: CDR1 SGHNT, CDR2 YENEEA. V lost 7 bases to trimming and J lost 4 bases; unmatched junction nucleotides: 16. The DNA for the CDR3 is TGTGCCAGCACCTTGGGTATTGGGGGACAGCCATACAATGAGCAGTTCTTC. Translation gives CASTLGIGGQPYNEQFF.

The chain combines TRBV10-3 with TRBJ2-3; TRBD1 aligns across 8 bases. Germline CDR1 ENHRY, CDR2 SYGVKD. V trimming: 6 bases; J trimming: 1 base; junction bases outside the gene matches: 9. The length of the CDR3 is 16 residues. The CDR3 here is CAISPSGGARTDTQYF. DNA for the CDR3: TGTGCCATCAGCCCTTCAGGGGGCGCGCGCACAGATACGCAGTATTTT.

Concerning this clonotype itself: At one boundary the junction diverges from the germline segment, which might be a read error. This chain links TRBV24-1 with TRBJ2-1; 9 bases match TRBD1. Germline lookup yields CDR1 KGHDR and CDR2 SFDVKD. There are 17 residues in the CDR3. CDR3: CATSDTPGQGSYSEQFF. The CDR3 DNA sequence: TGTGCCACCAGTGACACGCCGGGACAGGGCTCCTACAGTGAGCAGTTCTTC.

This clonotype has ten or more counts. The rearrangement links TRBV12-3 or TRBV12-4 to TRBJ1-4; D not certain. The CDR3 length is 15 residues. V lost 6 bases and J 0 bases, leaving 11 bases between the germline ends. The CDR3 DNA follows: TGTGCCAGCAGCGCCGATAGTGCAACTAATGAAAAACTGTTTTTT. Protein product: CASSADSATNEKLFF.

This clonotype came up many times. The gene calls are TRBV6-1 and TRBJ2-7; tentatively, D is TRBD1 or TRBD2 (5 bases each). This CDR3 contains 15 residues. CDR1 and CDR2 from the germline V gene are MNHNS and SASEGT. Trimming took 6 bases from V and 7 from J, leaving 22 bases between them. DNA of the CDR3: TGTGCCAGCAGCAAACACCGGGACGTATCCCGGGAGCAGTACTTC. Its translation is CASSKHRDVSREQYF.

This clonotype was recorded many times. The chain couples TRBV2 to TRBJ2-5, with 11 bases that match TRBD1. V was clipped by 8 bases and J by 1 base; unmatched bases: 9. The CDR3 consists of 16 residues. Germline V lookup: CDR1 SNHLY, CDR2 FYNNEI. In nucleotides, the CDR3 is TGTGCCAGCGTGGAAGTCGGGACAGGGGGCCAAGAGACCCAGTACTTC. Protein: CASVEVGTGGQETQYF.